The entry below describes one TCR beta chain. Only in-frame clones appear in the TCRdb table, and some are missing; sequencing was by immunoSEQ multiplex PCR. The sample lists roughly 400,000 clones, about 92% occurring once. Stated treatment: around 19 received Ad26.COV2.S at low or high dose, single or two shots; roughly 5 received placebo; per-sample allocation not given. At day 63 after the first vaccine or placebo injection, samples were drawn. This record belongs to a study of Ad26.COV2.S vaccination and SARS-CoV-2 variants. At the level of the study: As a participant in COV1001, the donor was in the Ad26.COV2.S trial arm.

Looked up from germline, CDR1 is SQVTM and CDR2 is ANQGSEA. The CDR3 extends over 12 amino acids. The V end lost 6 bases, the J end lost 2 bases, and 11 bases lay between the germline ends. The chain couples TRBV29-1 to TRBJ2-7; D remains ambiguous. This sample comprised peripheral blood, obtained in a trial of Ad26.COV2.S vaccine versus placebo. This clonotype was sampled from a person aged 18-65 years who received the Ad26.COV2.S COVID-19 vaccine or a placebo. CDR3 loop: CSVLTLTYEQYF. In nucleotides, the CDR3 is TGCAGCGTCTTGACACTTACCTACGAGCAGTACTTC.